Below are 29 T cell receptor beta chains sequenced from a single sample in a study of blood T cell repertoires in COVID-19. Only in-frame clones appear in the TCRdb table, and some are missing; sequencing was by immunoSEQ multiplex PCR. The sample records over 130,000 clones, about 80% being singletons. The sequenced sample consisted of peripheral blood. The receptors shown here come from a man aged 45-60 years with acute or convalescent COVID-19.

This rearrangement joins TRBV18 to TRBJ1-6, with unresolved D. This CDR3 spans 17 amino acids. Germline values: CDR1 KGHSH, CDR2 LQKENI. The V end lost 3 bases, the J end lost 3 bases, and 15 bases lay between the germline ends. The CDR3 protein is CASSPTAQADYNSPLHF. The CDR3, as DNA: TGTGCCAGCTCACCTACAGCTCAAGCAGACTATAATTCACCCCTCCACTTT.

This chain links TRBV27 with TRBJ1-2, with 8 bases lining up with TRBD1. The J segment lost 5 bases and the V segment lost 8 bases, leaving 4 bases of the junction unmatched. There are 12 residues in the CDR3. CDR1 and CDR2 (germline): MNHEY, SMNVEV (reference sequence). The CDR3 loop reads CASYRGDYGYTF. The CDR3 DNA reads as TGTGCCAGCTACAGGGGGGATTATGGCTACACCTTC.

The chain combines TRBV5-1 with TRBJ2-1, with 15 bases matching TRBD2. Germline V gene data show CDR1 as SGHRS and CDR2 as YFSETQ. There are 18 residues in the CDR3. Unmatched junction bases numbered 10, after V lost 2 bases and J lost 7 bases. The CDR3 is CASSLRTSGGALLNEQFF. CDR3 nucleotide sequence: TGCGCCAGCAGCTTAAGGACTAGCGGGGGGGCTTTATTGAATGAGCAGTTCTTC.

This chain connects TRBV2 to TRBJ1-1; possible D gene TRBD1, 6 bases. CDR1 and CDR2 from the germline V gene are SNHLY and FYNNEI. The CDR3 is made up of 14 amino acids. The V gene lost 8 bases and the J gene lost 1 base, with 14 bases spanning the gap. CDR3 in DNA: TGTGCCAGCTCCGCAGGGGATCGGAACACTGAAGCTTTCTTT. Protein sequence: CASSAGDRNTEAFF.

The genes are TRBV9 and TRBJ1-4; D uncertain. This CDR3 region has 13 residues. V lost 2 bases and J 8 bases, leaving 10 bases between the germline ends. Germline loops: CDR1 SGDLS, CDR2 YYNGEE. The CDR3 loop reads CASSVKGDEKLFF. The CDR3, as DNA: TGTGCCAGCAGCGTCAAGGGAGACGAAAAACTGTTTTTT.

The V gene is TRBV5-4, the J gene TRBJ2-5, with TRBD1 matching over 7 bases. This CDR3 contains 14 residues. The germline V gene encodes CDR1 SGHNT and CDR2 YYREEE (reference sequence). Unmatched junction bases numbered 0, after V lost 0 bases and J lost 1 base. CDR3 in amino acids: CASSLDRGQETQYF. The DNA for the CDR3 is TGTGCCAGCAGCTTGGACAGGGGCCAAGAGACCCAGTACTTC.

This clone has just one count. This sequence joins TRBV27 and TRBJ1-6, with 7 bases fitting TRBD1. CDR3 length: 14 amino acids. Per germline, CDR1 MNHEY and CDR2 SMNVEV (reference sequence). The V gene end was trimmed by 4 bases and the J gene end by 9 bases; junction bases not matched to a gene: 6. The CDR3 protein is CASSSGRGVSPLHF. The CDR3, as DNA: TGTGCCAGCAGTTCGGGCAGGGGGGTTTCACCCCTCCACTTT.

The chain is built from TRBV15 and TRBJ2-1, with 11 positions matching TRBD2. Trimming removed 0 bases from V and 0 bases from J; junction bases left unmatched: 10. The CDR3 is made up of 20 amino acids. The germline V gene encodes CDR1 LNHNV and CDR2 YYDKDF (reference sequence). The CDR3 bases are TGTGCCACCAGCAGAGAATCCCTAGCGGGGGGTCCTGGCTCCTACAATGAGCAGTTCTTC. Its protein is CATSRESLAGGPGSYNEQFF.

The chain employs TRBV4-1 and TRBJ2-5, with 11 positions matching TRBD2. This CDR3 comprises 14 residues. V lost 7 bases to trimming and J lost 5 bases; unmatched junction nucleotides: 6. Per the germline V gene, CDR1 is MGHRA and CDR2 is YSYEKL. The CDR3, as DNA: TGCGCCAGCAAAAATTTAGCGGGGGGGGAGACCCAGTACTTC. Its translation: CASKNLAGGETQYF.

The genes are TRBV2 and TRBJ2-6, with 11 bases matching TRBD1. The trim removed 5 bases at V and 4 bases at J, leaving 7 bases unmatched. Germline V CDR1 and CDR2: SNHLY, FYNNEI. The CDR3 has 17 residues. The CDR3 loop is CASSPGQGVGGANVLTF. The CDR3 DNA reads as TGTGCCAGCAGTCCGGGACAGGGGGTTGGAGGGGCCAACGTCCTGACTTTC. Looking up the rest from reference TRBV2 and TRBJ2-6 gives the full variable domain: EPEVTQTPSHQVTQMGQEVILRCVPISNHLYFYWYRQILGQKVEFLVSFYNNEISEKSEIFDDQFSVERPDGSNFTLKIRSTKLEDSAMYFCASSPGQGVGGANVLTFGAGSRLTVL.

This clone showed up just once. The chain recombines TRBV6-5 with TRBJ2-1; TRBD1 agrees at 9 bases. CDR1 is MNHEY and CDR2 is SVGAGI in the germline V gene. This CDR3 is built from 14 residues. V dropped 5 bases and J dropped 9; count of bases not matched to a gene: 8. The CDR3 here is CASSLAPGQGEQFF. As DNA, the CDR3 is TGTGCCAGCAGTCTTGCCCCGGGACAGGGTGAGCAGTTCTTC.

The CDR3 DNA reads TGTGCCAGCACCAAAACTCAGCGGGGGGCCGGGGCCAACGTCCTGACTTTC. Its translation is CASTKTQRGAGANVLTF. The rearrangement uses TRBV7-3 and TRBJ2-6, with 9 bases identical to TRBD2. Trimming removed 7 bases from V and 4 bases from J; junction bases left unmatched: 11. The CDR3 extends over 17 amino acids. CDR1 and CDR2 (germline): SGHTA, FQGTGA.

V and J are TRBV11-3 and TRBJ1-1, with 7 positions matching TRBD1. The CDR3 runs to 14 residues. The V gene's germline CDR1 is SGHNT and CDR2 YENEEA. After removal of 5 bases from V and 1 base from J, the junction contained 4 bases not matched to a gene. The CDR3 nucleotides read TGTGCCAGCAGCCTGACAGGGTCGAACACTGAAGCTTTCTTT. Protein: CASSLTGSNTEAFF.

The CDR3 DNA sequence: TGTGCCTGGAGTGTACGGTCAGGGGGTGGCTACACCTTC. Translation gives CAWSVRSGGGYTF. This chain connects TRBV30 to TRBJ1-2; 7 bases fit TRBD1. Unmatched junction bases numbered 5, after V lost 0 bases and J lost 7 bases. This CDR3 comprises 13 residues. Germline V gene lookup returns CDR1 GTSNPN and CDR2 SVGIG (reference sequence).

The rearrangement links TRBV19 to TRBJ2-1; D possibly corresponds to TRBD1 (6 bases). The CDR3 is 14 amino acids. In germline, CDR1 is LNHDA, CDR2 SQIVND (reference sequence). V lost 5 bases to trimming and J lost 8 bases, with 16 bases between them. CDR3 amino acids: CASSLRGLSDEQFF. The CDR3, as DNA: TGTGCCAGTAGTTTGAGGGGGTTATCTGATGAGCAGTTCTTC.

The chain employs TRBV11-2 and TRBJ2-2; TRBD1 might be the D (6 bases). The CDR3 is made up of 14 amino acids. The germline V gene encodes CDR1 SGHAT and CDR2 FQNNGV. Trimming shortened V by 5 bases and J by 7 bases, and 14 bases separated the two germline ends. CDR3 protein: CASSLAQGNGELFF. Written as DNA, the CDR3 is TGTGCCAGCAGCCTGGCACAGGGTAACGGGGAGCTGTTTTTT.

This chain uses TRBV9 with TRBJ1-5; TRBD1 agrees at 7 bases. The CDR3 is 14 amino acids. V trimming: 4 bases; J trimming: 3 bases; junction bases outside the gene matches: 4. Germline lookup yields CDR1 SGDLS and CDR2 YYNGEE. In nucleotides, the CDR3 is TGTGCCAGCAGCCAAGGGACAGTCAATCAGCCCCAGCATTTT. Translating it yields CASSQGTVNQPQHF.

The chain couples TRBV18 to TRBJ2-2, with TRBD1 matching over 8 bases. The length of the CDR3 is 16 residues. CDR1 is KGHSH, CDR2 LQKENI, per germline. V trimming: 6 bases; J trimming: 3 bases; junction bases outside the gene matches: 9. The CDR3 DNA reads TGTGCCAGCTCCTACCGAGGACAGGGCTACACCGGGGAGCTGTTTTTT. It is translated as CASSYRGQGYTGELFF.

The CDR3 loop reads CASSLVAGTDTQYF. The CDR3 DNA reads as TGTGCCAGCAGCTTAGTAGCTGGCACAGATACGCAGTATTTT. The genes are TRBV7-8 and TRBJ2-3, with D uncertain. Germline CDR1 is SGHVS and CDR2 is FQNEAQ. V lost 1 base to trimming and J lost 1 base, with 6 bases between them. This CDR3 has 14 residues.

The rearrangement links TRBV13 to TRBJ2-7, with TRBD1 matching 11 bases. V was pared by 1 base and J by 0 bases, with 2 bases of the junction left unmatched. CDR1 and CDR2 from the germline V gene are PRHDT and FYEKMQ (reference sequence). There are 16 residues in the CDR3. CDR3 sequence (DNA): TGTGCCAGCAGCTTAGACGGGACAGGGGGCTCCTACGAGCAGTACGTC. It is translated as CASSLDGTGGSYEQYV.

V usage is TRBV5-1 and J usage is TRBJ2-7; TRBD1 matches 7 bases. CDR1 and CDR2 from the germline V gene are SGHRS and YFSETQ. V lost 5 bases and J lost 0; bases outside the gene matches: 8. The CDR3 covers 15 residues. The CDR3 DNA follows: TGCGCCAGCAGTTCCGGGACAGAGAGCTCCTACGAGCAGTACGTC. Protein: CASSSGTESSYEQYV.

The rearrangement uses TRBV5-6 and TRBJ2-7; 7 positions agree with TRBD1. The J segment lost 5 bases and the V segment lost 4 bases, leaving 6 bases of the junction unmatched. The V gene's germline CDR1 is SGHDT and CDR2 YYEEEE. The CDR3 sequence is 13 residues long. The DNA of the CDR3 is TGTGCCAGCAGCCTCCAACAGGGGAACGAGCAGTACGTC. Translated, it gives CASSLQQGNEQYV.

J is TRBJ1-6 and V is TRBV7-8, with TRBD1 identical over 10 bases. J gave up 8 bases and V 1 base, and 2 bases lay outside the gene matches. Germline CDR1 and CDR2: SGHVS and FQNEAQ. CDR3 size: 15 residues. The CDR3 nucleotides read TGTGCCAGCAGCTTAGAGGACAGGGGGTATTCACCCCTCCACTTT. Protein sequence: CASSLEDRGYSPLHF.

V and J are TRBV9 and TRBJ2-1; D possibly corresponds to TRBD1 (6 bases). CDR3 length: 16 residues. CDR1 and CDR2 from the germline V gene are SGDLS and YYNGEE. Trimming stripped 4 bases from V and 6 bases from J, with 20 bases between. The CDR3: CASSPELGGPINEQFF. The CDR3 nucleotides read TGTGCCAGCAGCCCAGAGCTAGGGGGACCTATCAATGAGCAGTTCTTC.

This clone showed up just once. The chain joins TRBV19 to TRBJ1-1; 7 bases align to TRBD1. The CDR3 has 14 residues. V gave up 7 bases and J gave up 5 bases; unmatched junction bases: 10. Germline V CDR1 and CDR2: LNHDA, SQIVND (reference sequence). CDR3 bases: TGTGCCAGTACCCCGACAGGGAAAACAACTGAAGCTTTCTTT. Translated, it gives CASTPTGKTTEAFF. Full variable domain (missing parts from reference TRBV19 and TRBJ1-1): DGGITQSPKYLFRKEGQNVTLSCEQNLNHDAMYWYRQDPGQGLRLIYYSQIVNDFQKGDIAEGYSVSREKKESFPLTVTSAQKNPTAFYLCASTPTGKTTEAFFGQGTRLTVV.

The chain couples TRBV5-5 to TRBJ1-2; TRBD1 is a possible D gene (5 bases). Germline assignment: CDR1 SGHKS and CDR2 YYEKEE (reference sequence). V shed 0 bases and J shed 8 bases, with 20 bases lying between them. This CDR3 region has 16 residues. CDR3 protein: CASSLVALAGREGYTF. CDR3 nucleotides: TGTGCCAGCAGCTTGGTCGCGTTGGCAGGGCGAGAGGGCTACACCTTC.

This rearrangement joins TRBV6-5 to TRBJ1-5; 7 bases line up with TRBD1. J was trimmed by 4 bases and V by 6 bases; bases with no gene match: 6. Germline values: CDR1 MNHEY, CDR2 SVGAGI. There are 14 residues in the CDR3. The CDR3 DNA is TGTGCCAGCAGCCTGGTACAGGGGAATCAGCCCCAGCATTTT. This encodes CASSLVQGNQPQHF.

V is TRBV6-1 and J is TRBJ1-2; D is possibly TRBD1 (5 bases). Germline CDR1 and CDR2: MNHNS and SASEGT. The V end was cut by 1 base, the J end by 4 bases, with 13 bases between. This CDR3 is built from 15 residues. The CDR3 spells CASSEERLGAYGYTF. For the CDR3, the DNA is TGTGCCAGCAGTGAAGAACGGTTAGGGGCCTATGGCTACACCTTC.

The chain combines TRBV4-1 with TRBJ1-1; unclear D gene. This CDR3 has 13 residues. Trimming shortened V by 4 bases and J by 4 bases, and 10 bases separated the two germline ends. CDR1 is MGHRA, CDR2 YSYEKL, per germline. CDR3 region: CASSPRLGTEAFF. CDR3 in DNA: TGCGCCAGCAGCCCTAGGTTAGGCACTGAAGCTTTCTTT.